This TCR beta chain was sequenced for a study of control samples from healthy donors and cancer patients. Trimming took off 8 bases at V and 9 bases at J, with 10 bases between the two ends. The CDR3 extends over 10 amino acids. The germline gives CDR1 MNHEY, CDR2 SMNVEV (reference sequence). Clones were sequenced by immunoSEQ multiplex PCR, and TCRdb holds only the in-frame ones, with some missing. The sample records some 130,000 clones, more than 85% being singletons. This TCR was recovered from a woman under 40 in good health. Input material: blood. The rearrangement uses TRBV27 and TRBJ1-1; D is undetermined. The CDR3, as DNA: TGTGCCAGCGGATGGACCCAAGCTTTCTTT. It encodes CASGWTQAFF.